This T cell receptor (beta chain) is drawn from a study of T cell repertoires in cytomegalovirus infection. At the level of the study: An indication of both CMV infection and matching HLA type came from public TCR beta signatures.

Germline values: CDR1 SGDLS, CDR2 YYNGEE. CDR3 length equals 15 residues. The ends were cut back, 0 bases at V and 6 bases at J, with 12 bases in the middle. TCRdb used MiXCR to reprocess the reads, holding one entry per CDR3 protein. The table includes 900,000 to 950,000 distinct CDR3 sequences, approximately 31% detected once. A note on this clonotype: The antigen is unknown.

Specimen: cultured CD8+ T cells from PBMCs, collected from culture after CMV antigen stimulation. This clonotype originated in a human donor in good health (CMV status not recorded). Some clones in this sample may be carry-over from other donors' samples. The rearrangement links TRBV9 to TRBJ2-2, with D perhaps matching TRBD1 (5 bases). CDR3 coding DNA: TGTGCCAGCAGCGTAGAGGACACCAGGTCCGGGGAGCTGTTTTTT. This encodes CASSVEDTRSGELFF.